Detailed here is one T cell receptor beta chain. Donation came from healthy HIV-negative adults that had no recent acute infections or vaccinations. This sample was included in a study of shared clonotypes between healthy human individuals. Study-wide context: There were three CD4 naive, three CD4 memory, two CD8 naive and one CD8 memory plates per donor.

The test was conducted at deep level. This table comes from immunoSEQ multiplex PCR, and its TCRdb copy is limited to in-frame clones, with some not included. The sample consists of roughly 680,000 clones, 55% to 75% of them appearing once. From germline, CDR1 is SGHAT and CDR2 FQNNGV. Trimming removed 0 bases at V and 10 bases at J, with 9 bases between. The CDR3 consists of 13 residues. Sequencing used memory CD4+ T cells sorted from blood. Subset meaning: CD45RA-negative fraction. The TCR was taken from a woman aged 25 to 39 in good health. The V call is TRBV11-2, the J call TRBJ1-4; possible D gene TRBD1, 5 bases. CDR3 in DNA: TGTGCCAGCAGCTTAGAGAGGGGTGGAAAACTGTTTTTT. Its protein is CASSLERGGKLFF.